This passage covers 21 T cell receptor beta chains from one sample sequenced in a study of cytomegalovirus exposure and HLA in healthy donors. TCRdb keeps only in-frame clones here, not all; method: immunoSEQ multiplex PCR. The data show 85,000 to 120,000 clones, about 87% seen once. Sequencing input: PBMCs. These receptors all come from a woman in her late teens or twenties in good health and CMV-seropositive.

The chain couples TRBV6-4 to TRBJ2-2; D gene ambiguous. Germline V gives CDR1 MRHNA, CDR2 SNTAGT. Trimming took off 0 bases at V and 3 bases at J, with 2 bases between the two ends. This CDR3 contains 13 residues. This chain's CDR3 is CASSDSYTGELFF. DNA of the CDR3: TGTGCCAGCAGTGACTCCTACACCGGGGAGCTGTTTTTT.

This chain connects TRBV5-6 to TRBJ2-1; 8 positions match TRBD1. V dropped 4 bases and J dropped 4; count of bases not matched to a gene: 7. The CDR3 has 15 residues. Germline V CDR1 and CDR2: SGHDT, YYEEEE. CDR3 region: CASSPGQGFYNEQFF. DNA of the CDR3: TGTGCCAGCAGCCCCGGACAGGGCTTTTACAATGAGCAGTTCTTC. The full variable domain, with the rest looked up from reference TRBV5-6 and TRBJ2-1, is DAGVTQSPTHLIKTRGQQVTLRCSPKSGHDTVSWYQQALGQGPQFIFQYYEEEERQRGNFPDRFSGHQFPNYSSELNVNALLLGDSALYLCASSPGQGFYNEQFFGPGTRLTVL.

The rearrangement uses TRBV6-5 and TRBJ2-3; 9 bases are shared with TRBD2. The CDR3 runs 15 residues. With V trimmed by 5 bases and J by 3 bases, 6 bases remained unmatched. Germline CDR1 is MNHEY and CDR2 is SVGAGI. The CDR3 DNA reads TGTGCCAGCAGTCCCTCTAGCGGGGTAACAGATACGCAGTATTTT. Translating it yields CASSPSSGVTDTQYF.

The genes are TRBV28 and TRBJ2-3; 16 nucleotides match TRBD2. Germline-derived CDR1 and CDR2 are MDHEN and SYDVKM. With 5 bases clipped from V and 4 bases from J, the junction kept 9 bases outside the gene matches. The CDR3 spans 18 residues. CDR3 DNA sequence: TGTGCCAGCAGTATCGGGACTAGCGGGGGGGCGTCGTCAGATACGCAGTATTTT. Its protein is CASSIGTSGGASSDTQYF.

As DNA, the CDR3 is TGTGCCAGTAGTATTCCCCCCCAGGGCCCTTCCTACGAGCAGTACTTC. Translating gives CASSIPPQGPSYEQYF. The chain is built from TRBV19 and TRBJ2-7, with D perhaps matching TRBD1 (5 bases). Trimming cost V 3 bases and J 1 base, with 16 bases left between them. CDR1 is LNHDA, CDR2 SQIVND, per germline (reference sequence). This CDR3 has 16 residues.

The V gene is TRBV5-1, the J gene TRBJ1-1, with 7 bases aligning to TRBD1. The germline V gene encodes CDR1 SGHRS and CDR2 YFSETQ. V shed 5 bases and J 3 bases; nucleotides not matched to a gene: 10. The CDR3 has 15 amino acids. The CDR3 coding sequence is TGCGCCAGCAGTTTTACTCAGGGGGGAGACACTGAAGCTTTCTTT. Protein: CASSFTQGGDTEAFF.

This chain joins TRBV10-2 and TRBJ1-3, with no clear D. The CDR3 loop spans 13 amino acids. Germline lookup yields CDR1 WSHSY and CDR2 SAAADI. Trimming took 5 bases from V and 0 from J, leaving 5 bases between them. CDR3 DNA: TGCGCCAGCAGTACGGGCTCTGGAAACACCATATATTTT. As protein: CASSTGSGNTIYF.

The chain combines TRBV19 with TRBJ2-7; tentatively, D is TRBD2 (6 bases). The CDR3 extends over 15 amino acids. The V end lost 1 base, the J end lost 2 bases, and 12 bases lay between the germline ends. Germline V gene lookup returns CDR1 LNHDA and CDR2 SQIVND (reference sequence). This CDR3 reads CASSIVGGNAYEQYF. The DNA for the CDR3 is TGTGCCAGTAGTATAGTAGGAGGGAACGCCTACGAGCAGTACTTC. Using reference TRBV19 and TRBJ2-7 for the parts outside the CDR3, the full variable domain is DGGITQSPKYLFRKEGQNVTLSCEQNLNHDAMYWYRQDPGQGLRLIYYSQIVNDFQKGDIAEGYSVSREKKESFPLTVTSAQKNPTAFYLCASSIVGGNAYEQYFGPGTRLTVT.

This chain connects TRBV18 to TRBJ2-1; 8 bases are a match to TRBD1. The CDR3 length is 15 residues. Unmatched junction bases numbered 7, after V lost 0 bases and J lost 9 bases. The germline CDR1 and CDR2 sequences are KGHSH and LQKENI. In DNA form, the CDR3 reads TGTGCCAGCTCACCACCCTCAGGGGGCAGGGGTGAGCAGTTCTTC. This gives the protein CASSPPSGGRGEQFF. Complete variable domain (other parts from reference TRBV18 and TRBJ2-1): NAGVMQNPRHLVRRRGQEARLRCSPMKGHSHVYWYRQLPEEGLKFMVYLQKENIIDESGMPKERFSAEFPKEGPSILRIQQVVRGDSAAYFCASSPPSGGRGEQFFGPGTRLTVL.

V usage is TRBV7-9 and J usage is TRBJ1-4; TRBD1 agrees at 12 bases. This CDR3 is built from 19 residues. CDR1 is SEHNR, CDR2 FQNEAQ, per germline (reference sequence). The V and J ends lost 2 bases and 7 bases, in that order; junction bases with no gene match: 14. The CDR3 coding sequence is TGTGCCAGCAGCTTAAGGCGTCCCGGGACAGGGGGCCAGCCTGAAAAACTGTTTTTT. Its protein product is CASSLRRPGTGGQPEKLFF.

The rearrangement links TRBV27 to TRBJ1-4; D not resolved. This CDR3 contains 15 residues. Trimming stripped 1 base from V and 6 bases from J, with 12 bases between. Germline V CDR1 and CDR2: MNHEY, SMNVEV (reference sequence). The CDR3 here is CASSLWPGNHEKLFF. The DNA of the CDR3 is TGTGCCAGCAGTTTATGGCCAGGAAACCATGAAAAACTGTTTTTT.

The chain uses TRBV5-4 and TRBJ1-3; D is unclear. Trimming took off 0 bases at V and 0 bases at J, with 13 bases between the two ends. Germline CDR1 is SGHNT and CDR2 is YYREEE (reference sequence). The length of the CDR3 is 17 residues. CDR3 DNA: TGTGCCAGCAGCTTGGATAGCCAAGTGAGCTCTGGAAACACCATATATTTT. Translating it yields CASSLDSQVSSGNTIYF.

The rearrangement links TRBV10-2 to TRBJ2-7; D remains ambiguous. This CDR3 region has 11 residues. V lost 6 bases and J lost 0, with 3 bases in between. Germline V gene lookup returns CDR1 WSHSY and CDR2 SAAADI. In DNA form, the CDR3 reads TGCGCCAGCAGCTCCTCCTACGAGCAGTACTTC. Its protein product is CASSSSYEQYF.

The chain recombines TRBV7-9 with TRBJ1-2; D is unresolved. Trimming cost V 4 bases and J 5 bases, with 17 bases left between them. The CDR3 totals 15 residues. Germline V gene lookup returns CDR1 SEHNR and CDR2 FQNEAQ (reference sequence). CDR3 protein: CASSYLGPSGYGYTF. The CDR3 bases are TGTGCCAGCAGCTATCTGGGCCCCAGCGGTTATGGCTACACCTTC. The variable domain in full, with the rest retrieved from reference TRBV7-9 and TRBJ1-2, is DTGVSQNPRHKITKRGQNVTFRCDPISEHNRLYWYRQTLGQGPEFLTYFQNEAQLEKSRLLSDRFSAERPKGSFSTLEIQRTEQGDSAMYLCASSYLGPSGYGYTFGSGTRLTVV.

V and J are TRBV14 and TRBJ2-7; D is possibly TRBD1 (5 bases). Germline loops: CDR1 SGHDN, CDR2 FVKESK. V lost 4 bases and J lost 6, with 13 bases in between. The CDR3 length is 13 residues. CDR3 in amino acids: CASSRQRTSEQYF. The CDR3 coding sequence is TGTGCCAGCAGCCGACAAAGGACAAGCGAGCAGTACTTC.

The rearrangement uses TRBV6-1 and TRBJ2-7; 8 bases are a match to TRBD2. V lost 2 bases and J lost 2; bases outside the gene matches: 11. Germline V gene lookup returns CDR1 MNHNS and CDR2 SASEGT. The CDR3 covers 17 residues. CDR3 coding DNA: TGTGCCAGCAGTGAATCGGACAGCGGGGGCCGAACCTACGAGCAGTACTTC. As protein: CASSESDSGGRTYEQYF.

The chain joins TRBV5-1 to TRBJ2-6; D is perhaps TRBD1 (6 bases). V was pared by 4 bases and J by 0 bases, with 17 bases between. In germline, CDR1 is SGHRS, CDR2 YFSETQ. The CDR3 consists of 18 residues. For the CDR3, the DNA is TGCGCCAGCAGCGAAACAGGGAACCCTCCCTCTGGGGCCAACGTCCTGACTTTC. Translation gives CASSETGNPPSGANVLTF.

V usage is TRBV4-2 and J usage is TRBJ2-3, with D tentatively TRBD2 (6 bases). The CDR3 is made up of 14 amino acids. Germline V gene sequence: CDR1 LGHNA, CDR2 YNFKEQ. Trimming pared 3 bases from V and 5 bases from J, leaving 12 bases between. The CDR3 nucleotides are TGTGCCAGCAGCCAGGGGGGTAGCGTAGATACGCAGTATTTT. Translation: CASSQGGSVDTQYF.

The chain couples TRBV28 to TRBJ2-7; 8 nucleotides line up with TRBD1. After removal of 5 bases from V and 6 bases from J, the junction contained 9 bases not matched to a gene. Germline V gives CDR1 MDHEN, CDR2 SYDVKM. The CDR3 is 14 amino acids. CDR3 loop: CASSIRGLRGEQYV. CDR3 sequence (DNA): TGTGCCAGCAGTATCAGGGGGCTAAGGGGCGAGCAGTACGTC.

The chain has TRBV2 and TRBJ2-1; no reliable D call. Germline CDR1 reads SNHLY; CDR2 reads FYNNEI. There are 15 residues in the CDR3. V dropped 6 bases and J dropped 4 bases, with 16 bases sitting between them. In DNA, the CDR3 is TGTGCCAGCAGGGCCGACCTTAGCTTATACAATGAGCAGTTCTTC. Encoded protein: CASRADLSLYNEQFF.

The chain combines TRBV4-1 with TRBJ2-7; 7 nucleotides line up with TRBD1. The J segment lost 4 bases and the V segment lost 1 base, leaving 7 bases of the junction unmatched. Germline assignment: CDR1 MGHRA and CDR2 YSYEKL. The CDR3 totals 15 residues. CDR3 sequence reads: CASSQVPTGKYEQYF. The CDR3, as DNA: TGCGCCAGCAGCCAAGTCCCGACAGGGAAATACGAGCAGTACTTC.